This T cell receptor beta chain came from a study of T-cell reconstitution after alpha-beta-depleted transplantation in children. Overall study findings and caveats: Newly produced T cells mostly provided counts and TCRbeta diversity after one year, as hyperexpanded clones declined. Alpha-beta T cells about two months after transplant reportedly derived from several hundred expanded graft clones.

The library targeted TCRbeta and was prepared with unique molecular identifiers. A single record per CDR3 protein comes from TCRdb applying MiXCR to the PCR reads. Of about a million distinct CDR3 sequences listed, under 30% are singletons. The V end lost 7 bases, the J end lost 4 bases, and 12 bases lay between the germline ends. The CDR3 covers 13 residues. The germline gives CDR1 SEHNR, CDR2 FQNEAQ (reference sequence). This clonotype was recorded many times. Its target is not known. The sequenced sample was PBMCs, mostly from graft donor cells, obtained 360 days after TCRalphabeta/CD19-depleted stem cell transplant. This chain uses TRBV7-9 with TRBJ2-3; no reliable D call. This clonotype was obtained from a boy in the first two years of life who had a stem cell transplant for SCID, so the T cells may come from the graft donor. CDR3 DNA: TGTGCCAGCACCGAAATCGTCCCAGATACGCAGTATTTT. The encoded protein is CASTEIVPDTQYF.